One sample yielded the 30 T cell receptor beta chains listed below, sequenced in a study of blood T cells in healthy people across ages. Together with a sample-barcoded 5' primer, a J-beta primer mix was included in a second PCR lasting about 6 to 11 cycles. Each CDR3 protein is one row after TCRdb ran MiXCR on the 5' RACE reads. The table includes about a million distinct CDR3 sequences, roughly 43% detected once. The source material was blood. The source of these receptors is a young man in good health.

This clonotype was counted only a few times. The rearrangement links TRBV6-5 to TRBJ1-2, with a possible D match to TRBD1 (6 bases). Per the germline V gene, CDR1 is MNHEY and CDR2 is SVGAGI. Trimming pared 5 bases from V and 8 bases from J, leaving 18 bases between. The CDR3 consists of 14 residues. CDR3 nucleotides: TGTGCCAGCAGTCCCCACAGGGTCGGGTACGGCTACACCTTC. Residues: CASSPHRVGYGYTF.

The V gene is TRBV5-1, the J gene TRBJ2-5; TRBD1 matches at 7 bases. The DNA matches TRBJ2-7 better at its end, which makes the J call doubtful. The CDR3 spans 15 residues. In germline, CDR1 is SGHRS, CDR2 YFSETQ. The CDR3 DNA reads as TGCGCCAGCAGCCCCCCGACAGGGACCGAATACGAGCAGTACTTC. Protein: CASSPPTGTEYEQYF.

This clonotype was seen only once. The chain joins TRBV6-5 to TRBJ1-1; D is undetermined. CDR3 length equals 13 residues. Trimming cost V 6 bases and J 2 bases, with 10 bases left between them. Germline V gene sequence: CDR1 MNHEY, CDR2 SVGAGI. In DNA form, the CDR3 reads TGTGCCAGCAGATTGGGCAAAAACACTGAAGCTTTCTTT. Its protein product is CASRLGKNTEAFF.

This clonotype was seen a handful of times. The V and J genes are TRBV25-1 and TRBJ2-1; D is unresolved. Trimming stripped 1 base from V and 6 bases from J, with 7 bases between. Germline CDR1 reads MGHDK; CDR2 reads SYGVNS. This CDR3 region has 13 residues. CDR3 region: CASSEFFSNEQFF. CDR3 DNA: TGTGCCAGCAGTGAATTCTTTTCCAATGAGCAGTTCTTC.

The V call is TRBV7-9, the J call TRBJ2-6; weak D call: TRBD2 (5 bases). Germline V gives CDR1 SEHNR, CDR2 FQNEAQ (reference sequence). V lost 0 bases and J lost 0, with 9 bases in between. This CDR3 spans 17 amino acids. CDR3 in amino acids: CASSLASGISGANVLTF. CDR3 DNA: TGTGCCAGCAGCTTAGCGTCGGGGATCTCTGGGGCCAACGTCCTGACTTTC. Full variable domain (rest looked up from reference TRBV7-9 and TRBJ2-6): DTGVSQNPRHKITKRGQNVTFRCDPISEHNRLYWYRQTLGQGPEFLTYFQNEAQLEKSRLLSDRFSAERPKGSFSTLEIQRTEQGDSAMYLCASSLASGISGANVLTFGAGSRLTVL.

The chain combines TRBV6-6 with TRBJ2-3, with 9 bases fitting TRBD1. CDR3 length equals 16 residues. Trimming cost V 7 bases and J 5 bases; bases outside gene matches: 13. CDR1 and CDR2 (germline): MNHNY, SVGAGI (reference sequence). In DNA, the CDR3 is TGTGCCAGCACCTTTCTGAGGACAGGGGACGAAGATACGCAGTATTTT. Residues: CASTFLRTGDEDTQYF.

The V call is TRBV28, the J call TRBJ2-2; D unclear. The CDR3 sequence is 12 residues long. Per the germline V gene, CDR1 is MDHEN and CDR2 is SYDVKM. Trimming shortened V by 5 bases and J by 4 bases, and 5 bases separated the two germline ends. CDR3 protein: CASSPTTGELFF. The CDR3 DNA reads TGTGCCAGCAGTCCAACCACCGGGGAGCTGTTTTTT.

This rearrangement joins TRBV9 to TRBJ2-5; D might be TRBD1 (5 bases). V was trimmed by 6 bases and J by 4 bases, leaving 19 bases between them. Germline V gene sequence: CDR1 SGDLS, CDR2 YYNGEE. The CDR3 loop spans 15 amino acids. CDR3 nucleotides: TGTGCCAGCACCGTTTCAGGGAAGGAGACAGAGACCCAGTACTTC. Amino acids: CASTVSGKETETQYF.

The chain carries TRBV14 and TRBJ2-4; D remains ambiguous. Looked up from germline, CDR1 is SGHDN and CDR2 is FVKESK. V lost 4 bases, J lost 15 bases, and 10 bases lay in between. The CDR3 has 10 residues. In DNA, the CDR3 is TGTGCCAGCAGCCCTTCCCCCCCGTACTTC. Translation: CASSPSPPYF.

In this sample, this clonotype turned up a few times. The CDR3 nucleotides are TGTGCCAGCACCCAAGAAGGCAAGCTGTTTTTT. Amino acids: CASTQEGKLFF. This rearrangement joins TRBV12-3 or TRBV12-4 to TRBJ2-2; D is unclear. V shed 7 bases and J shed 12 bases, with 12 bases lying between them. This CDR3 is built from 11 residues.

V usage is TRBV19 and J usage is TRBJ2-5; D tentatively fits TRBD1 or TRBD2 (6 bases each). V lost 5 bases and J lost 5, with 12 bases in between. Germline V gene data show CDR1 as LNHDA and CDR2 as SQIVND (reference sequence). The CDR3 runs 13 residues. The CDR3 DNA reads TGTGCCAGTAGTCCACAGGGAGGCGAGACCCAGTACTTC. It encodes CASSPQGGETQYF.

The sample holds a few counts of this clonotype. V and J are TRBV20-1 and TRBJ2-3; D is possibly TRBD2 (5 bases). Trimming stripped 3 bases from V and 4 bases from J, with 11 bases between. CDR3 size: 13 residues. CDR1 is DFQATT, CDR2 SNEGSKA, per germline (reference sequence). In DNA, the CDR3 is TGCAGTGCTAGTCAACTAGACCCAGATACGCAGTATTTT. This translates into CSASQLDPDTQYF.

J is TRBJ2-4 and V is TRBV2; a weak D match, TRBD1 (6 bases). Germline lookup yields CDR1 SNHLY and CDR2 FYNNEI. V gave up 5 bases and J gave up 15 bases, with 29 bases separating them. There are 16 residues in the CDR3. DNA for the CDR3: TGTGCCAGCAGTCAAAGGGGTGGCAGGGGTGTTAGAGTAGGGTACTTC. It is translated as CASSQRGGRGVRVGYF.

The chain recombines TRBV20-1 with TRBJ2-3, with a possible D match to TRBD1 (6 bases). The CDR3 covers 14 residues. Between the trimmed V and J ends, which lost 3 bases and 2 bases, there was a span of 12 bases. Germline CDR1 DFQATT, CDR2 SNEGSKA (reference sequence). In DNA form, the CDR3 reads TGCAGTGCTAGCCCGGGACACTCCACAGATACGCAGTATTTT. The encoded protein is CSASPGHSTDTQYF.

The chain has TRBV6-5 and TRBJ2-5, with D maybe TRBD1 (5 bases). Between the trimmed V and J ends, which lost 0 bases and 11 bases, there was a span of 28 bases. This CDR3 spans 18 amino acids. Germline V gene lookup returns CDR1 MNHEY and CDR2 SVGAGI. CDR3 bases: TGTGCCAGCAGTTACTCCCCCAGGGTAGCCGGGCCTATCCATGAGCAGTACTTC. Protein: CASSYSPRVAGPIHEQYF.

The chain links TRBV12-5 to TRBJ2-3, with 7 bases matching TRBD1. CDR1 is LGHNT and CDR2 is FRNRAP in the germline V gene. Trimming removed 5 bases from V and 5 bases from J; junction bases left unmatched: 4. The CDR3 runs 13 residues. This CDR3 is CASGRQGQDTQYF. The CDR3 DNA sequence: TGTGCTAGTGGTCGACAGGGTCAAGATACGCAGTATTTT.

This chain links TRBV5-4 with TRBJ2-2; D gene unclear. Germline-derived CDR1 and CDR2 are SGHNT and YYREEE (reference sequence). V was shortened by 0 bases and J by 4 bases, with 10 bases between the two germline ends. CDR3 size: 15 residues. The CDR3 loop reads CASSLAWAATGELFF. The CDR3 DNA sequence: TGTGCCAGCAGCTTGGCCTGGGCTGCCACCGGGGAGCTGTTTTTT.

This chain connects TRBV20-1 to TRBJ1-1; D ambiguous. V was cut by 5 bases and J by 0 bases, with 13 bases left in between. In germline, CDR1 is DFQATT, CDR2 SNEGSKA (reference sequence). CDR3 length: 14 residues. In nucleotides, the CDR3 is TGCAGTGCTGAACCCAGGATACTGAACACTGAAGCTTTCTTT. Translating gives CSAEPRILNTEAFF.

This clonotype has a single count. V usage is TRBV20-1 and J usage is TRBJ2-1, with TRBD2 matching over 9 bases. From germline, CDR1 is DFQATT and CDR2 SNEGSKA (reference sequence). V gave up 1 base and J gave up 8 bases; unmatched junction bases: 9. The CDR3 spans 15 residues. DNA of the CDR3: TGCAGTGCTAGAGGGCCGGGACTAGCATTCTATGAGCAGTTCTTC. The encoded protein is CSARGPGLAFYEQFF.

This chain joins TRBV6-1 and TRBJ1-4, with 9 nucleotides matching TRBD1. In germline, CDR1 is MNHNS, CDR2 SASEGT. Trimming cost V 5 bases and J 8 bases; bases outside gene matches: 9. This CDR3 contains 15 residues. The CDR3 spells CASSISTGGNEKLFF. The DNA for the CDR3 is TGTGCCAGCAGTATATCGACAGGGGGTAACGAAAAACTGTTTTTT.

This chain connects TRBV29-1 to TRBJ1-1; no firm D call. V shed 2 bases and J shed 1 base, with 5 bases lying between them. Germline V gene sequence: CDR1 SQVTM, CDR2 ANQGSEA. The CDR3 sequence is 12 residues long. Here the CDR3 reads CSVEKENTEAFF. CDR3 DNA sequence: TGCAGCGTTGAAAAGGAGAACACTGAAGCTTTCTTT.

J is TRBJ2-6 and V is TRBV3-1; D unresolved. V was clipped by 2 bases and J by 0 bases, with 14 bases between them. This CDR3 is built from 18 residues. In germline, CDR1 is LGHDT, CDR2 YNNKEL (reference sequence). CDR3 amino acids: CASSQSRSKISGANVLTF. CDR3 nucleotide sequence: TGTGCCAGCAGCCAATCGCGAAGTAAAATCTCTGGGGCCAACGTCCTGACTTTC.

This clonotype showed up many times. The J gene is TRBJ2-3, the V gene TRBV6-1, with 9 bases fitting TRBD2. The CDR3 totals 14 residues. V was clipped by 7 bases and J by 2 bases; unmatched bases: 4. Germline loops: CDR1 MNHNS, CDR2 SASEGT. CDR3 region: CASKLAGHTDTQYF. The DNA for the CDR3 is TGTGCCAGCAAACTAGCGGGCCACACAGATACGCAGTATTTT.

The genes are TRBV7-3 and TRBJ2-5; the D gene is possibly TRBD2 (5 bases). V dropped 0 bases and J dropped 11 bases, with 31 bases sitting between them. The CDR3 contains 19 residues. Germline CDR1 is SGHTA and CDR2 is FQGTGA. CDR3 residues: CASSLTYKVARPSYNEQYF. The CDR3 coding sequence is TGTGCCAGCAGCTTAACGTACAAGGTAGCGCGACCCTCCTACAATGAGCAGTACTTC.

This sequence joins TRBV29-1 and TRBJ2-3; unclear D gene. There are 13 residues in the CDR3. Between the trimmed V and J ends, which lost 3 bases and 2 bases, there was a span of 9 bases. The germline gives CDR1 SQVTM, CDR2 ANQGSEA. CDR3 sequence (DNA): TGCAGCGTTGAGCCAGGCTCCACAGATACGCAGTATTTT. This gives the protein CSVEPGSTDTQYF.

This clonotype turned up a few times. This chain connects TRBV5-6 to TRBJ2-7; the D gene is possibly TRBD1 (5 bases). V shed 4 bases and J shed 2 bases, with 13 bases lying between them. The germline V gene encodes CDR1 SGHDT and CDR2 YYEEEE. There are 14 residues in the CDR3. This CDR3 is CASSPLTATYEQYF. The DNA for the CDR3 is TGTGCCAGCAGCCCACTGACAGCGACCTACGAGCAGTACTTC.

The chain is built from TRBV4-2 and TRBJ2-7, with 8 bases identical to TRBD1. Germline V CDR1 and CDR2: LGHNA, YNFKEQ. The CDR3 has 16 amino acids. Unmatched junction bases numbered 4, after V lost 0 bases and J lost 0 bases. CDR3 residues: CASSQDQGASSYEQYF. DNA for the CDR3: TGTGCCAGCAGCCAAGATCAGGGGGCCAGCTCCTACGAGCAGTACTTC.

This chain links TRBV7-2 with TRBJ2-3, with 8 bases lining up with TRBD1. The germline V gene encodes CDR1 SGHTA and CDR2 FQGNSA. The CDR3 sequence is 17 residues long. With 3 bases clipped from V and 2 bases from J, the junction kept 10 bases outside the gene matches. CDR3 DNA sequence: TGTGCCAGCAGCTTCCCTCGGACAGGGCCGTCCACAGATACGCAGTATTTT. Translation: CASSFPRTGPSTDTQYF.

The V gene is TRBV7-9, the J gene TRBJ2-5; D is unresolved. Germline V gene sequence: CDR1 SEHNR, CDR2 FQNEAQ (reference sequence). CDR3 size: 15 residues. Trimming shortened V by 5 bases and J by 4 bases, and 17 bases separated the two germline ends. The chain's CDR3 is CASSPPFRVGETQYF. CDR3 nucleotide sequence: TGTGCCAGCAGCCCCCCTTTCCGGGTGGGAGAGACCCAGTACTTC. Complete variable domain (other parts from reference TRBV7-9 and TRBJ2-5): DTGVSQNPRHKITKRGQNVTFRCDPISEHNRLYWYRQTLGQGPEFLTYFQNEAQLEKSRLLSDRFSAERPKGSFSTLEIQRTEQGDSAMYLCASSPPFRVGETQYFGPGTRLLVL.

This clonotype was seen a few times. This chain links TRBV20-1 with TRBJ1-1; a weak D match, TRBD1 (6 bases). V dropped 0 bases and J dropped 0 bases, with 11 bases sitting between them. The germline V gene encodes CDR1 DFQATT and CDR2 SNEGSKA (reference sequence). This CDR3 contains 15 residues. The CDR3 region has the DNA TGCAGTGCTAGAGATCCGAGGGGGATGAACACTGAAGCTTTCTTT. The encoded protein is CSARDPRGMNTEAFF.